The source of this T cell receptor beta chain is a study of CD8+ T cells in alopecia areata. The CDR3 is made up of 14 amino acids. Germline-derived CDR1 and CDR2 are SQVTM and ANQGSEA. V lost 7 bases and J 1 base, leaving 14 bases between the germline ends. cDNA serving as the sequencing template came from extracted, reverse transcribed RNA. The repertoire was sequenced with immunoSEQ multiplex PCR; TCRdb's copy has only in-frame clones and lacks some. This sample has 170,000 or so clones; roughly 60% occur once, and the top ten carry approximately 1.7%. This chain links TRBV29-1 with TRBJ2-4; unclear D gene. Specimen: CD4+ T cells sorted from blood, collected at week 0. This clonotype was sampled from a human donor with alopecia areata. The DNA for the CDR3 is TGCAGCGCGACTGATTACTTGGCCAAAAACATTCAGTACTTC. The encoded protein is CSATDYLAKNIQYF.